This record looks at one T cell receptor (beta chain) sequence and its context. These data are taken from a study of blood T cell repertoires in COVID-19. Turning to the study itself: The study drew acute and convalescent COVID-19 samples from the United States, Italy and Spain.

Germline CDR1 reads KGHSH; CDR2 reads LQKENI. Trimming removed 5 bases at V and 0 bases at J, with 12 bases between. The CDR3 consists of 15 residues. As originally analysed: By means of reference gene primer amplification, nucleated cell counts were estimated. Profiling relied on immunoSEQ multiplex PCR, and the TCRdb table lists in-frame clones only, not all of them. V, J and clone size are those of that table, while D and trimming were read from the DNA. The sample has some 300,000 clones, about nine tenths seen once. The clonotype comes from a woman aged 45 to 65 with COVID-19, enrolled during active disease. The chain has TRBV18 and TRBJ2-3, with D maybe TRBD1 (5 bases). Sequencing was carried out using peripheral blood. The CDR3 region is CASSSGHSSTDTQYF. The CDR3 DNA is TGTGCCAGCTCATCCGGACACTCTAGCACAGATACGCAGTATTTT. The whole variable domain, remainder taken from reference TRBV18 and TRBJ2-3, is NAGVMQNPRHLVRRRGQEARLRCSPMKGHSHVYWYRQLPEEGLKFMVYLQKENIIDESGMPKERFSAEFPKEGPSILRIQQVVRGDSAAYFCASSSGHSSTDTQYFGPGTRLTVL.